A selection of T cell receptor beta chains follows, all from one sample in a study of cytomegalovirus exposure and HLA in healthy donors. Sequenced by immunoSEQ multiplex PCR; TCRdb stores in-frame clones only, minus some. The sample holds about 77,000 clones, approximately 80% seen once. Specimen: PBMCs. All receptors come from a man in his forties in good health and CMV-seronegative. CDR3s leave out the opening cysteine and the closing phenylalanine or tryptophan. A D gene is named only where the DNA matches it firmly. Where a row states a size, it is once, few, many or the class of an expanded clone; other rows omit it.

len,j_gene,d_gene,abundance,v_gene,CDR3aa
14,TRBJ2-7,.,.,TRBV28,ASSLLRRGIVYEQY
13,TRBJ1-5,.,.,TRBV2,ASKGEGYSNQPQH
14,TRBJ1-5,TRBD1,.,TRBV5-6,ASSVRAGTGFEPQH
13,TRBJ1-3,.,.,TRBV19,ASSIQRSSGNTIY
12,TRBJ2-1,TRBD2,.,TRBV29-1,SVERTGLAGEQF
13,TRBJ1-5,TRBD1,.,TRBV6-5,ASSLLGQGNQPQH
13,TRBJ1-2,.,.,TRBV5-1,ASSLGPGANYGYT
12,TRBJ2-1,.,.,TRBV10-3,AISGTASYNEQF
15,TRBJ1-2,TRBD1,.,TRBV28,ASTSTDRVGLHYGYT
11,TRBJ1-2,.,.,TRBV25-1,ASSAGQGYGYP
12,TRBJ1-1,.,.,TRBV6-5,ASSYPGRNTEAF
11,TRBJ2-3,.,.,TRBV7-2,ASSSQGADTQY
14,TRBJ2-7,TRBD1,.,TRBV6-6,ASGSSQGATLYEQY
13,TRBJ1-1,TRBD1,.,TRBV11-2,ASSWEDRVGTEAF
15,TRBJ2-1,TRBD2,.,TRBV4-1,ASSPSSGGYAYNEQF
11,TRBJ2-7,.,.,TRBV15,ATSRNRVVEQY
13,TRBJ2-7,TRBD1,.,TRBV18,ASSQGGQGAREQY
13,TRBJ2-2,TRBD1,.,TRBV5-1,ASSLDRANTGELF
14,TRBJ1-3,TRBD1,.,TRBV11-2,ASSHRGTGPGNTIY
15,TRBJ2-7,TRBD1,.,TRBV29-1,SAVNRGRPGGTYEQY
11,TRBJ2-2,.,.,TRBV30,AWKWGSGGELF
13,TRBJ1-2,TRBD1,.,TRBV2,ASSFGQGANYGYT
17,TRBJ1-4,TRBD1,.,TRBV10-3,AISDPSPGQGRGGEKLF
13,TRBJ1-5,.,few,TRBV27,ASAYGQFSPQPQH
12,TRBJ1-2,TRBD1,few,TRBV29-1,SVEETGFGYGYT
11,.,.,.,TRBV7-2,ASSLWSGYEQY
15,TRBJ1-3,TRBD1,.,TRBV18,ASSPRDRVISGNTIY
14,.,.,once,TRBV6-5,ASSYSGRRVGYEQY
12,TRBJ1-1,TRBD1,few,TRBV5-1,ASSLGQGGTEAF